Presented here are 27 T cell receptor beta chains from one specimen sequenced in a study of blood T cell repertoires in COVID-19. Generated by immunoSEQ multiplex PCR, the TCRdb table keeps only in-frame clones and is missing some. The profile shows 250,000 or so clones, around 87% of them singletons. Specimen: PBMCs or T cells enriched from blood (not recorded which). These receptors were taken from a woman in her forties or fifties who had recovered from COVID-19.

The rearrangement links TRBV7-2 to TRBJ1-1; D unclear. V lost 1 base and J 10 bases, leaving 10 bases between the germline ends. Germline CDR1 and CDR2: SGHTA and FQGNSA. This CDR3 has 12 residues. CDR3 sequence (DNA): TGTGCCAGCAGCTTAGTTCTGGGCTCAGCTTTCTTT. Translating it yields CASSLVLGSAFF.

This chain links TRBV30 with TRBJ1-4; D call uncertain. The CDR3 spans 14 residues. From germline, CDR1 is GTSNPN and CDR2 SVGIG (reference sequence). Deletions cut 1 base from V and 7 bases from J, with 13 bases between. CDR3 loop: CAWSGSGLGEKLFF. The DNA for the CDR3 is TGTGCCTGGAGTGGATCCGGACTAGGTGAAAAACTGTTTTTT.

V usage is TRBV6-4 and J usage is TRBJ2-3; 8 bases are a match to TRBD2. From germline, CDR1 is MRHNA and CDR2 SNTAGT. The CDR3 sequence is 15 residues long. The junction had 2 bases not matched to a gene; V was cut back by 3 bases and J by 0 bases. The CDR3 reads CASSELAGSTDTQYF. In DNA form, the CDR3 reads TGTGCCAGCAGTGAGTTAGCGGGGAGCACAGATACGCAGTATTTT.

This clone was counted only a few times. The chain recombines TRBV6-7 with TRBJ2-6; 7 nucleotides align to TRBD1. TRBV6-7 belongs to the ORF category, with a function that is uncertain. The CDR3 is 17 residues long. V trimming: 0 bases; J trimming: 3 bases; junction bases outside the gene matches: 5. This CDR3 is CASSYSTQGFGANVLTF. For the CDR3, the DNA is TGTGCCAGCAGTTACTCGACACAGGGGTTTGGGGCCAACGTCCTGACTTTC.

This clone was seen a handful of times. The V gene is TRBV19, the J gene TRBJ1-3, with 7 nucleotides matching TRBD1. The CDR3 spans 15 residues. Germline assignment: CDR1 LNHDA and CDR2 SQIVND (reference sequence). V was pared by 8 bases and J by 3 bases, with 10 bases of the junction left unmatched. The CDR3 here is CASANRGLFGNTIYF. The CDR3 bases are TGTGCCAGTGCAAACAGGGGATTATTTGGAAACACCATATATTTT. The full variable domain, with the rest looked up from reference TRBV19 and TRBJ1-3, is DGGITQSPKYLFRKEGQNVTLSCEQNLNHDAMYWYRQDPGQGLRLIYYSQIVNDFQKGDIAEGYSVSREKKESFPLTVTSAQKNPTAFYLCASANRGLFGNTIYFGEGSWLTVV.

This chain links TRBV6-4 with TRBJ2-2; D not resolved. Germline V gene lookup returns CDR1 MRHNA and CDR2 SNTAGT. The CDR3 length is 13 residues. V was shortened by 2 bases and J by 4 bases, with 5 bases between the two germline ends. The CDR3 loop is CASSDASTGELFF. The DNA of the CDR3 is TGTGCCAGCAGTGACGCCAGCACCGGGGAGCTGTTTTTT.

The chain links TRBV28 to TRBJ1-5; 7 nucleotides align to TRBD1. J gave up 2 bases and V 5 bases, and 3 bases lay outside the gene matches. The germline gives CDR1 MDHEN, CDR2 SYDVKM. The CDR3 is made up of 14 amino acids. The CDR3 DNA follows: TGTGCCAGCAGTACTACAGGGGGCAATCAGCCCCAGCATTTT. Protein: CASSTTGGNQPQHF.

The rearrangement uses TRBV29-1 and TRBJ2-1; TRBD2 matches 7 bases. This CDR3 has 14 residues. Looked up from germline, CDR1 is SQVTM and CDR2 is ANQGSEA. After removal of 3 bases from V and 10 bases from J, the junction contained 12 bases not matched to a gene. CDR3 residues: CSVEGELAGPEQFF. CDR3 sequence (DNA): TGCAGCGTTGAGGGGGAATTAGCGGGCCCCGAGCAGTTCTTC.

The V gene is TRBV11-2, the J gene TRBJ2-1, with a possible D match to TRBD2 (6 bases). This CDR3 spans 17 amino acids. V gave up 5 bases and J gave up 3 bases, with 20 bases separating them. Germline loops: CDR1 SGHAT, CDR2 FQNNGV. CDR3 region: CASSPSLLAEYYNEQFF. The CDR3 bases are TGTGCCAGCAGCCCCAGCTTACTAGCTGAGTACTACAATGAGCAGTTCTTC.

The chain uses TRBV11-1 and TRBJ1-4; 8 nucleotides line up with TRBD1. The germline V gene has CDR1 SGHAT and CDR2 FQDESV (reference sequence). V lost 3 bases to trimming and J lost 8 bases; unmatched junction nucleotides: 5. The CDR3 sequence is 14 residues long. The CDR3 loop is CASSFGQGREKLFF. CDR3 bases: TGTGCCAGCAGCTTCGGACAGGGCCGGGAAAAACTGTTTTTT.

The chain carries TRBV2 and TRBJ2-3; D might be TRBD2 (5 bases). From germline, CDR1 is SNHLY and CDR2 FYNNEI. This CDR3 region has 12 residues. Deletions cut 6 bases from V and 6 bases from J, with 10 bases between. CDR3 in amino acids: CASRLDADTQYF. CDR3 in DNA: TGTGCCAGCAGACTAGACGCGGATACGCAGTATTTT.

The chain joins TRBV23-1 to TRBJ1-1; 7 nucleotides agree with TRBD1. TRBV23-1 qualifies as an ORF whose function is uncertain. CDR3 length: 15 amino acids. The trim removed 7 bases at V and 4 bases at J, leaving 12 bases unmatched. CDR3 sequence reads: CASNKKEQGRTEAFF. The CDR3 DNA reads TGCGCCAGCAATAAGAAGGAACAGGGGCGCACTGAAGCTTTCTTT.

This chain connects TRBV30 to TRBJ2-3, with 7 nucleotides matching TRBD2. In germline, CDR1 is GTSNPN, CDR2 SVGIG (reference sequence). The CDR3 spans 13 residues. The CDR3 reads CARALANADTQYF. In DNA, the CDR3 is TGTGCTAGGGCACTAGCGAACGCAGATACGCAGTATTTT.

The chain has TRBV2 and TRBJ2-2; 7 bases fit TRBD1. Trimming cost V 6 bases and J 0 bases; bases outside gene matches: 7. Per the germline V gene, CDR1 is SNHLY and CDR2 is FYNNEI. There are 16 residues in the CDR3. The CDR3 spells CASSALRGSNTGELFF. The CDR3 nucleotides are TGTGCCAGCAGCGCACTCAGGGGGTCGAACACCGGGGAGCTGTTTTTT.

This chain links TRBV14 with TRBJ2-2; 7 bases align to TRBD1. CDR1 is SGHDN and CDR2 is FVKESK in the germline V gene. V lost 1 base, J lost 6 bases, and 5 bases stayed unmatched. CDR3 size: 15 residues. CDR3 region: CASSQVIQGAGELFF. Written as DNA, the CDR3 is TGTGCCAGCAGCCAAGTAATTCAGGGGGCCGGGGAGCTGTTTTTT.

The chain combines TRBV27 with TRBJ2-3; 7 bases are shared with TRBD2. The length of the CDR3 is 16 residues. Germline V gene lookup returns CDR1 MNHEY and CDR2 SMNVEV (reference sequence). V shed 0 bases and J 0 bases; nucleotides not matched to a gene: 3. In DNA, the CDR3 is TGTGCCAGCAGTTTATCGCAAGCGGGAAGCACAGATACGCAGTATTTT. This gives the protein CASSLSQAGSTDTQYF.

The chain links TRBV24-1 to TRBJ2-1; 7 nucleotides agree with TRBD2. Germline CDR1 and CDR2: KGHDR and SFDVKD. This CDR3 spans 15 amino acids. Trimming took 4 bases from V and 4 from J; bases not matched to a gene: 6. The CDR3 loop is CATSEGGSTYNEQFF. CDR3 bases: TGTGCCACCAGTGAGGGAGGGAGTACTTACAATGAGCAGTTCTTC.

The V call is TRBV10-2, the J call TRBJ2-5, with TRBD2 matching over 8 bases. The CDR3 has 24 amino acids. Trimming cost V 1 base and J 0 bases; bases outside gene matches: 28. Germline V gene data show CDR1 as WSHSY and CDR2 as SAAADI. CDR3 nucleotides: TGCGCCAGCAGTGAGTTCAATCTCCAACTAGCGGTCCGCGCGGGGTTAGAAAACCAAGAGACCCAGTACTTC. Its protein is CASSEFNLQLAVRAGLENQETQYF.

Concerning this clone itself: It may be a read error: a sequence one base away is much more abundant. This chain connects TRBV7-8 to TRBJ1-2; tentative D call: TRBD1 (6 bases). The CDR3 is 13 residues long. The germline CDR1 and CDR2 sequences are SGHVS and FQNEAQ. The V end lost 5 bases, the J end lost 2 bases, and 9 bases lay between the germline ends. The CDR3 sequence is CASSPDRNYGYTF. The CDR3 nucleotides are TGTGCCAGCAGCCCCGACAGGAACTATGGCTACACCTTC.

This clone was detected once. This chain links TRBV15 with TRBJ2-1; 7 positions agree with TRBD1. The CDR3 extends over 15 amino acids. Unmatched junction bases numbered 10, after V lost 4 bases and J lost 7 bases. Germline V gives CDR1 LNHNV, CDR2 YYDKDF (reference sequence). This CDR3 reads CATSNTQGFENEQFF. The DNA for the CDR3 is TGTGCCACCAGCAACACACAGGGGTTCGAGAATGAGCAGTTCTTC. The complete variable domain, with remaining parts taken from reference TRBV15 and TRBJ2-1, reads DAMVIQNPRYQVTQFGKPVTLSCSQTLNHNVMYWYQQKSSQAPKLLFHYYDKDFNNEADTPDNFQSRRPNTSFCFLDIRSPGLGDTAMYLCATSNTQGFENEQFFGPGTRLTVL.

This clone was detected once. The CDR3 protein is CSARPGTSGNNEQFF. CDR3 DNA: TGCAGCGCCCGACCCGGGACTAGCGGGAACAATGAGCAGTTCTTC. The chain uses TRBV29-1 and TRBJ2-1; 13 bases line up with TRBD2. There are 15 residues in the CDR3. Germline CDR1 SQVTM, CDR2 ANQGSEA. V trimming: 7 bases; J trimming: 5 bases; junction bases outside the gene matches: 8.

This clone was seen many times. The rearrangement links TRBV4-1 to TRBJ1-2; TRBD1 aligns across 10 bases. The CDR3 loop spans 14 amino acids. Germline V gives CDR1 MGHRA, CDR2 YSYEKL. The trim removed 3 bases at V and 5 bases at J, leaving 3 bases unmatched. CDR3 amino acids: CASSHGTGAYGYTF. DNA for the CDR3: TGCGCCAGCAGCCACGGGACAGGGGCATATGGCTACACCTTC.

This chain uses TRBV5-4 with TRBJ2-5; 8 positions match TRBD1. The CDR3 totals 15 residues. Germline V gene lookup returns CDR1 SGHNT and CDR2 YYREEE (reference sequence). Trimming cost V 4 bases and J 4 bases; bases outside gene matches: 9. The CDR3 DNA is TGTGCCAGCAGCGCCGGGACAGGTATTGGAGAGACCCAGTACTTC. It translates to CASSAGTGIGETQYF.

The V and J genes are TRBV6-2 or TRBV6-3 and TRBJ2-7; perhaps TRBD2 as D (7 bases). V was shortened by 5 bases and J by 7 bases, with 27 bases between the two germline ends. CDR3 size: 17 residues. Germline assignment: CDR1 MNHEY and CDR2 SVGEGT. In nucleotides, the CDR3 is TGTGCCAGCAGTCAATCCCCTCGGGGGCGGGAGATTGTTGAGCAGTACTTC. Amino acid sequence: CASSQSPRGREIVEQYF.

The chain joins TRBV2 to TRBJ2-7, with TRBD2 matching 7 bases. Trimming took 7 bases from V and 3 from J; bases not matched to a gene: 12. CDR3 length: 15 amino acids. Germline V gives CDR1 SNHLY, CDR2 FYNNEI. The CDR3 nucleotides are TGTGCCAGCACATTTGACGGCGGGAGTATCTACGAGCAGTACTTC. Residues: CASTFDGGSIYEQYF.

This chain connects TRBV25-1 to TRBJ1-2; 10 positions match TRBD1. CDR1 is MGHDK and CDR2 is SYGVNS in the germline V gene. This CDR3 is built from 14 residues. J gave up 6 bases and V 4 bases, and 5 bases lay outside the gene matches. CDR3 DNA: TGTGCCAGCAGTGGGACAGGGGGGGATGATGGCTACACCTTC. Residues: CASSGTGGDDGYTF.

The chain is built from TRBV28 and TRBJ2-3, with TRBD2 matching over 9 bases. The germline CDR1 and CDR2 sequences are MDHEN and SYDVKM. The CDR3 sequence is 18 residues long. Unmatched junction bases numbered 17, after V lost 5 bases and J lost 5 bases. In DNA, the CDR3 is TGTGCCAGCAGTCCCAGGGCGGGAGGGTTCTCTCCCAGAGATACGCAGTATTTT. As protein: CASSPRAGGFSPRDTQYF. Looking up the rest from reference TRBV28 and TRBJ2-3 gives the full variable domain: DVKVTQSSRYLVKRTGEKVFLECVQDMDHENMFWYRQDPGLGLRLIYFSYDVKMKEKGDIPEGYSVSREKKERFSLILESASTNQTSMYLCASSPRAGGFSPRDTQYFGPGTRLTVL.